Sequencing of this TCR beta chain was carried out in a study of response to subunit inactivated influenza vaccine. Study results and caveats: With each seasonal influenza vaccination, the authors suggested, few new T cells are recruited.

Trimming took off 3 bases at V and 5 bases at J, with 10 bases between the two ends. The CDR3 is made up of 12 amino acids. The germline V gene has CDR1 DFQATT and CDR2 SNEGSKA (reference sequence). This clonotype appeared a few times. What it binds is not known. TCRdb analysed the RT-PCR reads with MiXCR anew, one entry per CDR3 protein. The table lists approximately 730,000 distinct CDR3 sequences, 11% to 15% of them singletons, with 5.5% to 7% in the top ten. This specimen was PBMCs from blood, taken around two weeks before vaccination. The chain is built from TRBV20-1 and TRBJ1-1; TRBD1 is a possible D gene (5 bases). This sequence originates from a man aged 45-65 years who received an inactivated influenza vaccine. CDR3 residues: CSASGGGTEAFF. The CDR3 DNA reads TGCAGTGCTAGTGGGGGGGGTACTGAAGCTTTCTTT.